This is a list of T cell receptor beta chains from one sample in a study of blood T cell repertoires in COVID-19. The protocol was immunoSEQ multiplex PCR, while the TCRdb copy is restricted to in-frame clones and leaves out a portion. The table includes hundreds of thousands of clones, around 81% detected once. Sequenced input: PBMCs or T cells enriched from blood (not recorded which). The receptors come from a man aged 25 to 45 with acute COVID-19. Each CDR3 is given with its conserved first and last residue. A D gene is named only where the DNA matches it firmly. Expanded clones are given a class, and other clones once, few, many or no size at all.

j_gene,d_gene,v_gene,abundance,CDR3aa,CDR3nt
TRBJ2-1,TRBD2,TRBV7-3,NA,CASSLRALAGGPDEQFF,TGTGCCAGCAGCTTAAGGGCTCTGGCGGGGGGGCCGGATGAGCAGTTCTTC
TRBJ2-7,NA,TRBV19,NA,CASSVTGQYEQYF,TGTGCCAGTAGTGTAACTGGACAGTACGAGCAGTACTTC
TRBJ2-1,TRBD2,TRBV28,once,CASSLGTSGGVINEQFF,TGTGCCAGCAGTCTTGGGACTAGCGGGGGGGTCATTAATGAGCAGTTCTTC
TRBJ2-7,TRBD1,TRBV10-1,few,CASGGQGPYEQYF,TGCGCCAGCGGGGGACAGGGACCCTACGAGCAGTACTTC
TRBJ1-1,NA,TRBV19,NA,CASSPPNPGGAFF,TGTGCCAGTAGCCCACCCAACCCCGGCGGAGCTTTCTTT
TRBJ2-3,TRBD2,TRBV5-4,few,CASSLSEAGRTDTQYF,TGTGCCAGCAGCTTAAGCGAAGCGGGGCGGACAGATACGCAGTATTTT
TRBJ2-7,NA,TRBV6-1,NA,CASSEAGATGYEQYF,TGTGCCAGCAGTGAAGCGGGGGCCACCGGCTACGAGCAGTACTTC
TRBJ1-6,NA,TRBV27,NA,CASSLAHYNSPLHF,TGTGCCAGCAGTTTGGCACACTATAATTCACCCCTCCACTTT
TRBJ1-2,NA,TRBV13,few,CASSSSRVYGYTF,TGTGCCAGCAGCTCGAGCAGGGTCTATGGCTACACCTTC
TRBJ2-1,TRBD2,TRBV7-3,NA,CASRPTALAGGPREQFF,TGTGCCAGCAGACCTACAGCTCTAGCGGGGGGGCCCCGTGAGCAGTTCTTC
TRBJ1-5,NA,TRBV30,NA,CAWSMHRDQPQHF,TGTGCCTGGAGTATGCACAGAGATCAGCCCCAGCATTTT
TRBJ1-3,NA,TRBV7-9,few,CASSSDRRAGNTIYF,TGTGCCAGCAGCTCTGACAGGCGGGCTGGAAACACCATATATTTT
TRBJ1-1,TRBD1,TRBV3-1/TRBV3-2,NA,CASSPRQGRGHTEAFF,TGTGCCAGCAGCCCCCGACAGGGGCGGGGGCACACTGAAGCTTTCTTT
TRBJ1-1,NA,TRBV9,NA,CASSSRGAEAFF,TGTGCCAGCAGCTCCCGGGGGGCTGAAGCTTTCTTT
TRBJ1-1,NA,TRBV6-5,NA,CASRPPYNTEAFF,TGTGCCAGCAGACCTCCCTATAACACTGAAGCTTTCTTT
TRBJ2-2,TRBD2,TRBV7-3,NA,CASSIGTSGGHSNTGELFF,TGTGCCAGCAGCATTGGGACTAGCGGGGGGCATTCGAACACCGGGGAGCTGTTTTTT
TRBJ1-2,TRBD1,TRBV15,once,CATSPRTGASNYGYTF,TGTGCCACCAGCCCCCGGACAGGGGCCTCCAACTATGGCTACACCTTC
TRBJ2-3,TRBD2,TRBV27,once,CATSSWGLAGGLGTDTQYF,TGTGCCACCTCATCCTGGGGGCTAGCGGGGGGTTTGGGAACAGATACGCAGTATTTT
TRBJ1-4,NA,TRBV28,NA,CASSLEGVGEKLFF,TGTGCCAGCAGTTTAGAGGGGGTGGGTGAAAAACTGTTTTTT
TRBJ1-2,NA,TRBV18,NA,CASSPSRGDGYTF,TGTGCCAGCTCACCTTCCAGGGGTGATGGCTACACCTTC
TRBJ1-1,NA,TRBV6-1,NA,CASSEYSDAGAFF,TGTGCCAGCAGTGAATACTCTGATGCGGGAGCTTTCTTT
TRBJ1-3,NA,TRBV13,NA,CASSLGGLGNTIYF,TGTGCCAGCAGCTTGGGGGGGCTCGGAAACACCATATATTTT
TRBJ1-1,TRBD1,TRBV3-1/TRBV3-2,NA,CASSPGDRNTEAFF,TGTGCCAGCAGCCCAGGGGACAGGAACACTGAAGCTTTCTTT
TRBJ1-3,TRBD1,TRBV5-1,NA,CASSLGQGASGNTIYF,TGCGCCAGCAGCTTGGGACAGGGGGCGAGTGGAAACACCATATATTTT
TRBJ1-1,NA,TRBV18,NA,CASSPQQGPEAFF,TGTGCCAGCTCACCCCAACAGGGTCCTGAAGCTTTCTTT
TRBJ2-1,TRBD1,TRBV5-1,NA,CASSPFQQGHEQFF,TGCGCCAGCAGCCCTTTCCAACAGGGGCATGAGCAGTTCTTC
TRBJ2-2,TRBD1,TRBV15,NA,CATSIGDRDTGELFF,TGTGCCACCAGCATAGGGGACAGGGACACCGGGGAGCTGTTTTTT
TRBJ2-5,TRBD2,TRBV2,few,CASSVMNGGAIQETQYF,TGTGCCAGCAGTGTAATGAACGGGGGGGCTATTCAAGAGACCCAGTACTTC
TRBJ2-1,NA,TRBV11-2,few,CASSLDWGYHNEQFF,TGTGCCAGCAGCTTAGATTGGGGCTACCACAATGAGCAGTTCTTC
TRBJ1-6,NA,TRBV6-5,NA,CASSYGGGTSNSPLHF,TGTGCCAGCAGTTACGGGGGGGGGACTTCTAATTCACCCCTCCACTTT
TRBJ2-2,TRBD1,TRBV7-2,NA,CASSPGGNTGELFF,TGTGCCAGCAGCCCAGGGGGTAACACCGGGGAGCTGTTTTTT
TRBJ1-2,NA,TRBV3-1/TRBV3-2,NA,CASSHHAGGAPGYTF,TGTGCCAGCAGCCACCACGCGGGCGGGGCGCCTGGCTACACCTTC
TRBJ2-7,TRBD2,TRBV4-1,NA,CASSLQGVAGGYEQYF,TGCGCCAGCAGCCTCCAGGGGGTAGCGGGGGGCTACGAGCAGTACTTC
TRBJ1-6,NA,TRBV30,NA,CAWSDGGPSLHF,TGTGCCTGGAGTGACGGGGGTCCATCCCTCCACTTT
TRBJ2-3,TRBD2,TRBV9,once,CASSGTSGDLTSTDTQYF,TGTGCCAGCAGCGGGACTAGCGGGGACCTAACTAGCACAGATACGCAGTATTTT
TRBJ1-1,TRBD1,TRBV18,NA,CASSLGTAGNTEAFF,TGTGCCAGCTCGCTGGGGACAGCGGGGAACACTGAAGCTTTCTTT
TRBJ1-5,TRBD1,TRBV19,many,CASRTGGASNQPQHF,TGTGCCAGTAGGACAGGGGGCGCGAGCAATCAGCCCCAGCATTTT
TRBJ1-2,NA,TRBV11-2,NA,CASSLDGRGVRGYTF,TGTGCCAGCAGCTTAGATGGCAGAGGTGTGAGGGGCTACACCTTC
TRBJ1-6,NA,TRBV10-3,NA,CAISDSMGAASPLHF,TGTGCCATCAGTGACTCGATGGGGGCAGCTTCACCCCTCCACTTT
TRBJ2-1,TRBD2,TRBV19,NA,CATRTSGGDEQFF,TGTGCCACAAGGACTAGCGGGGGCGATGAGCAGTTCTTC
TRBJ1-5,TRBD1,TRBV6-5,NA,CASRNRGRDQPQHF,TGTGCCAGCAGGAACAGGGGGAGGGATCAGCCCCAGCATTTT
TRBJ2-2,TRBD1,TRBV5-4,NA,CASSNPRDRGTGELFF,TGTGCCAGCAGCAACCCCCGGGACAGGGGGACCGGGGAGCTGTTTTTT
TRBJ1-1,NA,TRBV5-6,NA,CASNNQGKGEAFF,TGTGCCAGCAACAACCAGGGCAAGGGTGAAGCTTTCTTT
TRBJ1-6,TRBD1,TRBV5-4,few,CASSEGTGLALVGSPLHF,TGTGCCAGCAGCGAAGGGACAGGGCTGGCGTTAGTGGGTTCACCCCTCCACTTT
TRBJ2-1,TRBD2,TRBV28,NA,CASSRGRGGNDEQFF,TGTGCCAGCAGCCGGGGGCGGGGGGGCAACGATGAGCAGTTCTTC
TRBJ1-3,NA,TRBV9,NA,CASSVKSGNTIYF,TGTGCCAGCAGCGTTAAATCTGGAAACACCATATATTTT
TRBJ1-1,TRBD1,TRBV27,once,CASSTGQGSTEAFF,TGTGCCAGCAGCACGGGACAGGGAAGCACTGAAGCTTTCTTT
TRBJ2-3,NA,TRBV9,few,CASSVGLSRGDTQYF,TGTGCCAGCAGCGTTGGTCTTTCCCGAGGAGATACGCAGTATTTT
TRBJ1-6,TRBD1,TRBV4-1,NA,CASSQGTGNSPLHF,TGCGCCAGCAGCCAAGGGACAGGGAATTCACCCCTCCACTTT
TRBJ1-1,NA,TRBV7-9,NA,CASSPDTGFTEAFF,TGTGCCAGCAGCCCAGACACAGGATTCACTGAAGCTTTCTTT
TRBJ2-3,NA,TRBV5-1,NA,CASSLRGVGTDTQYF,TGCGCCAGCAGCTTAAGGGGTGTAGGCACAGATACGCAGTATTTT
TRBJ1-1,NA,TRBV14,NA,CASRHREGSTEAFF,TGTGCCAGCAGGCACAGGGAGGGGTCCACTGAAGCTTTCTTT
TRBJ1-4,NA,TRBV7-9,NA,CASSLGPGSSIEKLFF,TGTGCCAGCAGCTTAGGGCCAGGGTCATCTATCGAAAAACTGTTTTTT
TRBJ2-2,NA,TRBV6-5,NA,CASSPKSPGELFF,TGTGCCAGCAGTCCCAAATCCCCCGGGGAGCTGTTTTTT